This TCR beta chain appears in the sequencing data of a study of T cells in Graves' hyperthyroidism and ophthalmopathy. General study points: A model built on 13 V-J features separated ophthalmopathy from stable hyperthyroidism.

This clonotype was counted a few times. Its antigen is unknown. Authors of the study amplified TCR beta CDR3 regions from RNA transcripts. TCR CDR3 underwent first-round RT-PCR with the HTBI primer set. MiXCR, applied by TCRdb to the multiplex PCR reads, yields one record per CDR3 protein. The sample shows some 550,000 distinct CDR3 sequences, around 21% of them seen only once. Hyperthyroidism in the patients, aged 18 to 65, was newly diagnosed and under 2 months in duration. Orbital computed tomography and thyroid ultrasound, together with serum TRAb and thyroxine and clinical symptoms, were used for diagnoses. Fresh peripheral blood, around 9.2 ml of it, supplied the PBMCs. The receptor was isolated from a man between 18 and 35 years old with Graves' hyperthyroidism. The specimen was blood.

CDR3 nucleotide sequence: TGTGCCAGCGGGGACGGGGTTCAAGAGACCCAGTACTTC. It yields the protein CASGDGVQETQYF. The rearrangement joins TRBV7-9 to TRBJ2-5; D is tentatively TRBD1 or TRBD2 (5 bases each). This CDR3 contains 13 residues. The germline V gene has CDR1 SEHNR and CDR2 FQNEAQ (reference sequence). V was shortened by 8 bases and J by 2 bases, with 12 bases between the two germline ends. Supplemented by reference TRBV7-9 and TRBJ2-5, the full variable domain reads DTGVSQNPRHKITKRGQNVTFRCDPISEHNRLYWYRQTLGQGPEFLTYFQNEAQLEKSRLLSDRFSAERPKGSFSTLEIQRTEQGDSAMYLCASGDGVQETQYFGPGTRLLVL.